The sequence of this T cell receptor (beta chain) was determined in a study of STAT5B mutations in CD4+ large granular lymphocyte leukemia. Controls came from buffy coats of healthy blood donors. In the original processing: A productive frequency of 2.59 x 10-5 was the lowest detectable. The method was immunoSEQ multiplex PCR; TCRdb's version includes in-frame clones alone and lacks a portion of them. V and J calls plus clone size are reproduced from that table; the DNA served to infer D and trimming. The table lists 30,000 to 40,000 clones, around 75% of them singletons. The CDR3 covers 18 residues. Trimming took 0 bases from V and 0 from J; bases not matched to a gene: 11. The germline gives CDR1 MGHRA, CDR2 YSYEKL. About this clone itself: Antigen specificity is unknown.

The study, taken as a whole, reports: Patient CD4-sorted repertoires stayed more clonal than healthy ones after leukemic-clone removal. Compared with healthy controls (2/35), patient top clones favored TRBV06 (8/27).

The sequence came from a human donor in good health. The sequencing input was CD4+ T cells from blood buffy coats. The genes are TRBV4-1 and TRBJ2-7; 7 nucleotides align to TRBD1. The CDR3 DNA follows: TGCGCCAGCAGCCAAGATCAGGGGGTCACCTACTACTCCTACGAGCAGTACTTC. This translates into CASSQDQGVTYYSYEQYF.